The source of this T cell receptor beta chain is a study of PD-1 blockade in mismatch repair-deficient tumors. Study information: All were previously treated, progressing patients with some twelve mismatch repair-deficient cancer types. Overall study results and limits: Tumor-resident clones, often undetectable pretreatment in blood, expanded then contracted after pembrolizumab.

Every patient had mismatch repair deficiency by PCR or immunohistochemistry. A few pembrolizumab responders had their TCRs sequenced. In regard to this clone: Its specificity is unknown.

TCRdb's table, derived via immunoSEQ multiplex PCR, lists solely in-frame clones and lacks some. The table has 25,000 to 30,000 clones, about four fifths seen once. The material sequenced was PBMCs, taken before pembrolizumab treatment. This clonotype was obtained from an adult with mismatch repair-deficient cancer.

The CDR3 DNA is TGTGCCACCAGCAGAGACACAGGGGGGGAGCAAGAGACCCAGTACTTC. Translating gives CATSRDTGGEQETQYF. The rearrangement links TRBV15 to TRBJ2-5; D perhaps matches TRBD1 (8 bases). The germline V gene encodes CDR1 LNHNV and CDR2 YYDKDF (reference sequence). The CDR3 sequence is 16 residues long. V was shortened by 0 bases and J by 2 bases, with 13 bases between the two germline ends.